The sequence of this TCR beta chain was determined in a study of Graves' ophthalmopathy and Graves' hyperthyroidism (dated by TCRdb to about 2018). About the full investigation: Peripheral blood was collected at initial diagnosis, before any treatment. TCR beta repertoire signatures were used to distinguish Graves' ophthalmopathy from Graves' hyperthyroidism and to predict progression to ophthalmopathy. In total, 135 blood samples were TCR-sequenced: some 43 ophthalmopathy, 80 or so hyperthyroidism and around 17 hyperthyroidism-to-ophthalmopathy patients. To explore V-J signatures distinguishing ophthalmopathy from hyperthyroidism, a discovery set of roughly 98 patients (fewer than 45 ophthalmopathy, 57 stable hyperthyroidism) was enrolled. An independent validation cohort comprised some 19 hyperthyroidism patients and 15 to 17 patients who later progressed from hyperthyroidism to ophthalmopathy. In a handful of hyperthyroidism patients, the T-cell repertoire of thyroid tissue was compared with the T-cell repertoire of blood. Once sampling was done, hyperthyroidism patients were given methimazole at a starting dose of 30 mg daily, while ophthalmopathy patients were given high-dose intravenous methylprednisolone. The 100 discovery patients were divided at random into training and test sets in a 7:3 ratio. Results the study describes overall, beyond this receptor: In validation, the model predicted ophthalmopathy progression with nearly 71% sensitivity and 72% to 80% specificity; about a dozen predicted patients were CT-confirmed with GO in a median of 6.5 months. No statistical method was used to set the sample size in advance, and the investigators knew which group each participant was assigned to. Ophthalmopathy was separated from stable hyperthyroidism by the 13-signature model with roughly 90% sensitivity and approximately 84% specificity in cross-validation and with 80%/75% in the test set. Most expanded thyroid clonotypes with frequency above 0.001 were also detected in blood, suggesting blood repertoires may reflect the thyroid immune response.

The germline V gene sets CDR1 to MNHEY and CDR2 to SVGEGT. V is reduced by 8 bases and J by 1 base, leaving a spacing of 8 bases between them. The CDR3 covers 12 residues, taking in both the cysteine and the phenylalanine. The kept DNA is CDR3 alone, 36 bases in frame from the first base. TCR beta CDR3 regions were amplified from RNA transcripts for repertoire sequencing. The first round was an RT-PCR using HTBI primers with the Qiagen OneStep RT-PCR kit, and this first round was followed by a second-round multiplex PCR, then size selection and purification. The libraries underwent paired-end sequencing with 100 bp reads on an Illumina HiSeq2000. In the authors' own workflow: SOAPnuke was used to process the reads, throwing out any read that had adapters, had uncalled bases, had a mean Phred below 15, or lacked an exact constant-primer or identifier match. High-quality paired reads were merged with COPE v1.2.5. Unique nucleotide sequences were defined as clonotypes and aligned to IMGT TRB V, D and J references using MiTCR v1.1. The analysis was limited to V-J combinations with a frequency above 0.0001, which together covered roughly 99% of the repertoires. For each V-J combination, a TCR clonal expansion and chaos score was defined as F50 clonal expansion divided by the chaos observed in the TCRdist matrix. Features were reduced by Welch's t-statistics and random forest to around 14 V-J combinations, which fed a naive Bayes classifier. The Morisita-Horn index was used to measure how similar the thyroid and blood repertoires were. Starting from the raw public reads, TCRdb applied fastp trimming at Q25, assembled clones with MiXCR and retained in-frame beta chains. Here each entry gathers all rows of one CDR3 protein and keeps the most common genes and DNA. The V and J calls reflect TCRdb's pipeline rather than the authors' work. In this sample the table shows about 500,000 distinct CDR3 sequences, about an eighth of which occur a single time. 8% to 10% of the sample is held by the ten biggest clonotypes.

The ophthalmopathy patients had moderately to severely active disease, with a Clinical Activity Score of 3 or higher, a NOSPECS grade of 4 or higher, and a disease duration of less than 3 months. Patients were excluded if they had other autoimmune diseases, uncontrolled infections, pregnancy or lactation. Diagnosis relied on clinical symptoms, serum thyroxine, TRAb, thyroid ultrasound and orbital computed tomography. Ficoll-Paque density gradient centrifugation was used to isolate PBMCs from 10 ml of fresh peripheral blood. Total RNA was extracted with Trizol reagent and quality-checked on an Agilent 2100 Bioanalyzer. On this clonotype itself: Its specific antigen is unknown. No qualities accompany the bases; no much larger clone lies one base away.

Input material: blood. Recombination connected TRBV6-2 or TRBV6-3 to TRBJ2-5; TRBD2 is a possible D gene, resting on 7 matching bases. This clonotype was sampled from a woman aged 25 to 39 with Graves' ophthalmopathy. Donor details come from another sample of the same person, matched by shared clones. The DNA is as follows: TGTGCCAGCGGGGGGGCCCAAGAGACCCAGTACTTC. This yields the protein CASGGAQETQYF.